What follows are 8 T cell receptor beta chains derived from one specimen sequenced in a study of T cell repertoires and HLA-DP antigens. These receptors lack a known antigen. Some clones are missing from TCRdb's copy, which holds only in-frame ones; the method was immunoSEQ multiplex PCR. The profile shows about 110,000 clones, 92% of them singletons. The sequenced material came from CD4+ T cells from PBMCs. These receptors came from a woman aged 18-29 years in good health and CMV-seronegative.

The gene calls are TRBV7-6 and TRBJ2-3; D is ambiguous. Trimming left V 5 bases short and J 3 bases short, with 12 bases between. This CDR3 region has 14 residues. From germline, CDR1 is SGHVS and CDR2 FNYEAQ. CDR3 in amino acids: CASSPTVGTDTQYF. The CDR3 nucleotides read TGTGCCAGCAGCCCCACTGTTGGGACAGATACGCAGTATTTT.

The V call is TRBV6-6, the J call TRBJ1-2; D not certain. The V and J ends lost 0 bases and 6 bases respectively, with 8 bases between them. The CDR3 runs to 13 residues. The germline gives CDR1 MNHNY, CDR2 SVGAGI (reference sequence). The CDR3 loop is CASSYSALNGYTF. The CDR3 bases are TGTGCCAGCAGTTACTCGGCCTTGAATGGCTACACCTTC.

Notes on this clone: One end of the junction is discordant with germline, which a read error may explain. The genes are TRBV7-7 and TRBJ2-5, with D possibly TRBD1 on 6 matching bases. Looked up from germline, CDR1 is SSHAT and CDR2 is FNYEAQ (reference sequence). The CDR3 contains 15 residues. This CDR3 is CASSLAQQGQETQYF. The CDR3 DNA follows: TGTGCTAGCAGCTTAGCCCAACAGGGTCAAGAGACCCAGTACTTC.

As concerns this clone: In the same sample, other DNA sequences code for this CDR3. V and J are TRBV7-9 and TRBJ1-1, with a weak D call TRBD1 (6 bases). Trimming removed 1 base at V and 0 bases at J, with 15 bases between. Germline loops: CDR1 SEHNR, CDR2 FQNEAQ (reference sequence). This CDR3 is built from 17 residues. CDR3 in amino acids: CASSLGGGGRLNTEAFF. The CDR3 DNA sequence: TGTGCCAGCAGCTTAGGTGGCGGGGGGCGTTTGAACACTGAAGCTTTCTTT.

The V and J genes are TRBV2 and TRBJ1-1; TRBD1 aligns across 9 bases. The V gene end was trimmed by 1 base and the J gene end by 13 bases; junction bases not matched to a gene: 4. Germline-derived CDR1 and CDR2 are SNHLY and FYNNEI. The CDR3 has 12 residues. CDR3 coding DNA: TGTGCCAGCAGTGAAGGGGACAGGGAGAATTTCTTT. It encodes CASSEGDRENFF.

V usage is TRBV14 and J usage is TRBJ2-7; D unresolved. V shed 0 bases and J shed 4 bases, with 10 bases lying between them. CDR1 and CDR2 from the germline V gene are SGHDN and FVKESK. The CDR3 has 14 amino acids. DNA for the CDR3: TGTGCCAGCAGCCAAGATGGGTACACTTACGAGCAGTACTTC. Its protein product is CASSQDGYTYEQYF.

This clone was counted a few times. The genes are TRBV27 and TRBJ1-2; possible D gene TRBD1, 6 bases. Germline values: CDR1 MNHEY, CDR2 SMNVEV (reference sequence). The germline V and J ends were trimmed by 6 bases and 3 bases, with 11 bases remaining between them. This CDR3 comprises 13 residues. The CDR3 loop is CASRKDSHYGYTF. CDR3 bases: TGTGCCAGCAGGAAGGACAGCCACTATGGCTACACCTTC.

This chain joins TRBV7-2 and TRBJ2-7; the D gene is possibly TRBD2 (5 bases). Deletions cut 1 base from V and 2 bases from J, with 9 bases between. CDR3 length equals 14 residues. Germline values: CDR1 SGHTA, CDR2 FQGNSA. The CDR3 DNA reads TGTGCCAGCAGCTTAGAGGGAGTAACCTACGAGCAGTACTTC. It is translated as CASSLEGVTYEQYF.